The rows below give T cell receptor beta chains drawn from one sample of a study of OX40 agonist ivuxolimab in advanced cancers. Clones were sequenced by immunoSEQ multiplex PCR, and TCRdb holds only the in-frame ones, with some missing. The data hold nearly 60,000 clones, with roughly 77% observed a single time. The sequencing here drew on CD4+ or CD8+ T cells sorted from blood, taken in a trial of the OX40 agonist ivuxolimab. The receptor set was obtained from an adult with an advanced solid tumor such as melanoma, head and neck, liver or kidney cancer. The CDR3 runs from the conserved cysteine through the conserved F or W. Fields, in order: V gene, D gene, J gene, clone size, CDR3 protein, CDR3 DNA. A D gene is named only where the DNA matches it firmly. Rows give clone size only sometimes, using once, few, many, or a class for an expanded clone.

TRBV27	.	TRBJ1-1	.	CASSLRGPGRGLNTEAFF	TGTGCCAGCAGTTTACGGGGACCGGGCAGGGGCCTGAACACTGAAGCTTTCTTT
TRBV28	.	TRBJ2-1	.	CASSPYYRSSYNEQFF	TGTGCCAGCAGTCCCTACTACAGGAGCTCCTACAATGAGCAGTTCTTC
TRBV19	TRBD2	TRBJ2-1	few	CASSPRGSSYNEQFF	TGTGCCAGTAGTCCGCGGGGGAGCTCCTACAATGAGCAGTTCTTC
TRBV5-4	.	TRBJ2-1	.	CASSLSTGGNLKQFF	TGTGCCAGCAGCTTGAGTACAGGAGGCAACCTTAAGCAGTTCTTC
TRBV10-3	.	TRBJ1-5	.	CAISPQGSNQPQHF	TGTGCCATCTCGCCCCAGGGTAGCAATCAGCCCCAGCATTTT
TRBV19	TRBD1	TRBJ1-4	.	CASSARQGTNEKLFF	TGTGCCAGTAGTGCGCGACAGGGGACTAATGAAAAACTGTTTTTT
TRBV10-3	.	TRBJ2-3	once	CAISRDPPDTQYF	TGTGCCATCAGCCGAGATCCCCCAGATACGCAGTATTTT
TRBV2	TRBD1	TRBJ2-6	.	CASSHHRGRGANVLTF	TGTGCCAGCAGCCACCACAGGGGGCGGGGGGCCAACGTCCTGACTTTC
TRBV6-5	.	TRBJ2-1	.	CASRKGEVYNEQFF	TGTGCCAGCAGAAAGGGGGAAGTCTACAATGAGCAGTTCTTC
TRBV2	TRBD1	TRBJ1-1	.	CASSEARTGGVKEAFF	TGTGCCAGCAGTGAAGCAAGGACAGGGGGGGTGAAAGAAGCTTTCTTT
TRBV2	TRBD1	TRBJ2-7	.	CASRADRGPFYEQYF	TGTGCCAGCAGGGCGGACAGGGGTCCTTTTTACGAGCAGTACTTC
TRBV29-1	TRBD1	TRBJ2-3	.	CSVERGTGGLDTQYF	TGCAGCGTTGAGCGGGGGACAGGGGGCTTGGATACGCAGTATTTT
TRBV18	.	TRBJ1-1	.	CASSPGGRNTEAFF	TGTGCCAGCTCACCCGGTGGTAGGAACACTGAAGCTTTCTTT
TRBV5-1	.	TRBJ2-5	.	CASSPRFETQYF	TGCGCCAGCAGTCCCCGTTTCGAGACCCAGTACTTC
TRBV19	TRBD1	TRBJ1-2	.	CASIGTGINGYTF	TGTGCCAGTATAGGGACAGGGATTAATGGCTACACCTTC
TRBV28	.	TRBJ2-7	.	CASSFSSDGSYEQYF	TGTGCCAGCAGCTTCTCATCGGACGGATCCTACGAGCAGTACTTC
TRBV19	TRBD1	TRBJ1-1	.	CASTATGYGTEAFF	TGTGCCAGTACCGCGACAGGGTACGGGACTGAAGCTTTCTTT
TRBV19	TRBD1	TRBJ1-5	once	CASSVDRETYQPQHF	TGTGCCAGTAGTGTGGACAGGGAGACCTATCAGCCCCAGCATTTT
TRBV10-1	.	TRBJ2-7	few	CASSESALNNEQYF	TGCGCCAGCAGTGAGTCTGCACTAAACAACGAGCAGTACTTC
TRBV5-1	TRBD2	TRBJ2-3	.	CASSRVLAGGPVDTQYF	TGCGCCAGCAGCCGAGTGCTAGCGGGGGGGCCAGTAGATACGCAGTATTTT
TRBV6-1	TRBD1	TRBJ2-7	.	CASRGQGIISYEQYF	TGTGCCAGCAGAGGACAGGGAATAATCTCCTACGAGCAGTACTTC
TRBV5-1	TRBD1	TRBJ2-1	.	CASSLGGQSHNEQFF	TGCGCCAGCAGCTTGGGGGGACAGTCTCACAATGAGCAGTTCTTC
TRBV18	TRBD1	TRBJ1-4	.	CASRDRANEKLFF	TGTGCCAGTCGGGACAGGGCAAATGAAAAACTGTTTTTT
TRBV7-9	.	TRBJ2-6	.	CASSLIGSGANVLTF	TGTGCCAGCAGCTTAATAGGGTCTGGGGCCAACGTCCTGACTTTC
TRBV11-2	.	TRBJ2-2	.	CASRFRDTGELFF	TGTGCCAGCAGGTTCAGGGATACCGGGGAGCTGTTTTTT
TRBV5-1	TRBD1	TRBJ2-2	few	CASSERGQGSTGELFF	TGCGCCAGCAGCGAGAGAGGACAGGGGAGCACCGGGGAGCTGTTTTTT
TRBV11-2	.	TRBJ2-3	.	CASTLTAAPGRTDTQYF	TGTGCCAGCACCCTTACAGCGGCCCCCGGGCGCACAGATACGCAGTATTTT
TRBV10-3	TRBD1	TRBJ1-5	.	CAISDRGQGADQPQHF	TGTGCCATCAGTGATAGGGGGCAGGGGGCCGATCAGCCCCAGCATTTT
TRBV12-1	.	TRBJ2-1	.	CASSPKISRTAIYNEQFF	TGTGCCAGCAGCCCAAAAATCTCCCGCACCGCGATTTACAATGAGCAGTTCTTC
TRBV6-1	.	TRBJ1-6	.	CASNQAGSGNSPLHF	TGTGCCAGCAATCAGGCAGGGTCCGGCAATTCACCCCTCCACTTT
TRBV4-2	TRBD1	TRBJ1-5	few	CASSPTGSNQPQHF	TGTGCCAGCAGCCCGACAGGGAGCAATCAGCCCCAGCATTTT
TRBV7-3	TRBD2	TRBJ2-1	.	CASSHASGGPLNEQFF	TGTGCCAGCAGCCACGCTAGCGGGGGGCCTCTCAATGAGCAGTTCTTC
TRBV28	.	TRBJ1-2	.	CASSLGNANYGYTF	TGTGCCAGCAGTTTGGGGAATGCTAACTATGGCTACACCTTC
TRBV19	TRBD2	TRBJ2-1	.	CASSIQAGGSSYNEQFF	TGTGCCAGTAGTATACAAGCGGGGGGGAGCTCCTACAATGAGCAGTTCTTC
TRBV4-1	.	TRBJ1-2	.	CASSRGRDGYGYTF	TGCGCCAGCAGCCGGGGCCGGGATGGCTATGGCTACACCTTC
TRBV28	.	TRBJ2-1	.	CASSLTEQFF	TGTGCCAGCAGTTTAACTGAGCAGTTCTTC
TRBV5-1	.	TRBJ2-7	.	CASSKDGSYEQYF	TGCGCCAGCAGCAAGGACGGATCCTACGAGCAGTACTTC
TRBV4-1	TRBD1	TRBJ1-2	.	CASSPADRASYGYTF	TGCGCCAGCAGCCCAGCGGACAGGGCCTCCTATGGCTACACCTTC
TRBV6-6	.	TRBJ2-7	.	CASSSSGTPLYEQYF	TGTGCCAGCAGTTCTTCCGGGACACCCCTTTACGAGCAGTACTTC
TRBV7-3	.	TRBJ2-2	.	CASSSRGDTGELFF	TGTGCCAGCAGCTCCAGGGGGGACACCGGGGAGCTGTTTTTT
TRBV5-4	.	TRBJ2-7	.	CASSQPDRQTYEQYF	TGTGCCAGCAGCCAACCTGACAGGCAGACCTACGAGCAGTACTTC
TRBV5-1	TRBD1	TRBJ1-2	.	CASSLVYRGTHYGYTF	TGCGCCAGCAGCTTGGTGTACAGGGGAACCCACTACGGCTACACCTTC
TRBV2	TRBD1	TRBJ1-4	.	CASSDSGTGVGEKLFF	TGTGCCAGCAGTGACTCCGGGACAGGGGTAGGGGAAAAACTGTTTTTT